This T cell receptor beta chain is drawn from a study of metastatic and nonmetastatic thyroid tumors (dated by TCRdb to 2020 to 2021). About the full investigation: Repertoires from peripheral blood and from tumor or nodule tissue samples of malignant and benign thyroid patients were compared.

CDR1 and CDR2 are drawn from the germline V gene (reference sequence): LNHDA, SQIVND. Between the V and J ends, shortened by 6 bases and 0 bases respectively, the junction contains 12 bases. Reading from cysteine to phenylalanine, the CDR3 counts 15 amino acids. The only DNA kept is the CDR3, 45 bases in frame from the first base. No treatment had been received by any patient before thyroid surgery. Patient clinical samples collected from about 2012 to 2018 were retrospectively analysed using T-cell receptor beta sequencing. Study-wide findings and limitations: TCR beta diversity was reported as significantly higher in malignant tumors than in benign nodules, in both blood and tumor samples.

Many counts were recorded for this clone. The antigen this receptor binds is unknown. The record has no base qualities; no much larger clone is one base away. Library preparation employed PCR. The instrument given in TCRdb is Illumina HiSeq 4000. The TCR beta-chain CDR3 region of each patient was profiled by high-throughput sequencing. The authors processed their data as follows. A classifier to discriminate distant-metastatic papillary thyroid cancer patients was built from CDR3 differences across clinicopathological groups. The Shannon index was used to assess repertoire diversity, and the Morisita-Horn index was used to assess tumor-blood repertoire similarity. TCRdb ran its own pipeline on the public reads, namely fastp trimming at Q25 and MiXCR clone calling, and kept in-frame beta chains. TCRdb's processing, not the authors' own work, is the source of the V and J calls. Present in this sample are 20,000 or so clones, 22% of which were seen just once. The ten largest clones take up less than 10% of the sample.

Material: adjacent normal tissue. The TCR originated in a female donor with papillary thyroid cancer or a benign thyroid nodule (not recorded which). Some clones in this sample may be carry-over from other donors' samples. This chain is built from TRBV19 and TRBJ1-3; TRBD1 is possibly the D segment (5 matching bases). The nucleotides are TGTGCCAGTAGGGGGGGGGACCACTCTGGAAACACCATATATTTT. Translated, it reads CASRGGDHSGNTIYF.